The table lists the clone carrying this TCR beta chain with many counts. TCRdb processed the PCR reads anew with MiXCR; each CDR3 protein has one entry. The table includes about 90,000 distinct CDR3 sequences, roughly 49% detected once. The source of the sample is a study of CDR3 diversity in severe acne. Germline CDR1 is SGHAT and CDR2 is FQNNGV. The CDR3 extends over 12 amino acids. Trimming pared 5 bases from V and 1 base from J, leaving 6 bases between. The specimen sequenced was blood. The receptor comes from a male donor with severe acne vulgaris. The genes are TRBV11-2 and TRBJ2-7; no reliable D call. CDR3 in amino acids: CASSLTSYEQYF. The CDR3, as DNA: TGTGCCAGCAGCCTGACGTCCTACGAGCAGTACTTC.